This T cell receptor beta chain was documented in a study of beta chain features in type 1 diabetes. About the study: All samples combined gave about 100 million sorted cells for examination. Study-level findings and limits: Reduced insertions and increased deletions marked VDJ junctions in type 1 diabetes patients. Across all four CD4+ subsets, people with type 1 diabetes showed modestly shorter TCRB CDR3s.

Investigators reverse transcribed all isolated RNA, so they sequenced expressed TCRB transcripts. Mean read depth for naive, central memory and regulatory T cell samples was 3 million to 4.5 million reads. Some clones are missing from TCRdb's copy, which holds only in-frame ones; the method was immunoSEQ multiplex PCR. The sample shows about 660,000 clones, roughly an eighth of them seen only once. With regard to this clone: Its antigen is not identified.

Trimming took off 5 bases at V and 6 bases at J, with 20 bases between the two ends. The CDR3 runs 15 residues. The germline CDR1 and CDR2 sequences are MNHEY and SVGAGI. The chain carries TRBV6-5 and TRBJ2-7; D is uncertain. The sample taken for sequencing was naive CD4+ T cells from blood. The TCR sequence derives from a man between 18 and 35 years old with type 1 diabetes. DNA of the CDR3: TGTGCCAGCAGTAAAATATTACCCCAGGCAGGCGAGCAGTACTTC. Translation gives CASSKILPQAGEQYF.